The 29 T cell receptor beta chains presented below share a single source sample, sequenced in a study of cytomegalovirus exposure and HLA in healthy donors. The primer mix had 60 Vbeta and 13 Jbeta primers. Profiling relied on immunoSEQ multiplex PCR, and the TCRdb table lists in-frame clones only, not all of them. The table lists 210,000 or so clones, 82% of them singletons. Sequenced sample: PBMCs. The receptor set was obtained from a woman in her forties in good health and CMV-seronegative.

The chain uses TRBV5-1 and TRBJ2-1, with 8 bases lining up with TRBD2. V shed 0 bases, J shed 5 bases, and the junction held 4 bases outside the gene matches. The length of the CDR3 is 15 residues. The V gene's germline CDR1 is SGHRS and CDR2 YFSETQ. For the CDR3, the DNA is TGCGCCAGCAGCTTGGATCGGGGGGGTAACAATGAGCAGTTCTTC. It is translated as CASSLDRGGNNEQFF.

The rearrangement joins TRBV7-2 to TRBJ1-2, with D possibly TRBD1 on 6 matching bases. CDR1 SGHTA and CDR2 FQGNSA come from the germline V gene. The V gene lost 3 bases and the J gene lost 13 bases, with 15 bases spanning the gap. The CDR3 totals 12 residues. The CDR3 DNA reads TGTGCCAGCAGCTTGAACAGGGATCGCTCCACCTTC. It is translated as CASSLNRDRSTF.

The CDR3 DNA follows: TGCAGCGTTGAAGATGGACTAGCTGCCTACAATGAGCAGTTCTTC. It encodes CSVEDGLAAYNEQFF. The chain uses TRBV29-1 and TRBJ2-1, with 8 bases fitting TRBD2. The CDR3 loop spans 15 amino acids. After removal of 0 bases from V and 2 bases from J, the junction contained 3 bases not matched to a gene. Germline values: CDR1 SQVTM, CDR2 ANQGSEA.

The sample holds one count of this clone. The CDR3 reads CASRRTANTEAFF. In DNA form, the CDR3 reads TGTGCCAGCAGACGGACAGCCAACACTGAAGCTTTCTTT. V usage is TRBV6-5 and J usage is TRBJ1-1; a weak D match, TRBD1 (6 bases). CDR3 length equals 13 residues. From germline, CDR1 is MNHEY and CDR2 SVGAGI. Between the trimmed V and J ends, which lost 6 bases and 2 bases, there was a span of 10 bases.

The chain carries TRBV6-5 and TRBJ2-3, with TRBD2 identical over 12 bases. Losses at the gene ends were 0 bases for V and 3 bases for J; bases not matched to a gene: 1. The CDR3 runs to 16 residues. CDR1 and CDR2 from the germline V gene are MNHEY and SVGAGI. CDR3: CASSYSLAGGTDTQYF. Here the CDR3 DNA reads TGTGCCAGCAGTTACTCCCTAGCGGGGGGGACAGATACGCAGTATTTT.

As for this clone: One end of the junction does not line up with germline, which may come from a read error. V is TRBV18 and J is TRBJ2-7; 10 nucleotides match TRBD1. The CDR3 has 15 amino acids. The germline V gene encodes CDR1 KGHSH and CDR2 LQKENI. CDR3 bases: TGTGCCAGCTCACCCATAAGACAGGGGGCCTACGAGCGGTACTTC. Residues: CASSPIRQGAYERYF.

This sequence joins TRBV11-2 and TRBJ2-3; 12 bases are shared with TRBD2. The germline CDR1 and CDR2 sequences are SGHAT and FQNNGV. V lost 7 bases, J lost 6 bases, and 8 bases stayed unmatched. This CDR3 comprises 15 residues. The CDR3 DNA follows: TGTGCCAGCAACCCGAGACTAGCGGGGGAGGATACGCAGTATTTT. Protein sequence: CASNPRLAGEDTQYF.

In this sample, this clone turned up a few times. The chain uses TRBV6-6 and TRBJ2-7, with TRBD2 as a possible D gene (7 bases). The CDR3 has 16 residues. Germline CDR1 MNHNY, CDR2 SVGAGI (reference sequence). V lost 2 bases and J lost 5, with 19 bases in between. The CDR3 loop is CASSYVRGPSSNEQYF. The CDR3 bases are TGTGCCAGCAGTTACGTGCGGGGGCCCTCGAGCAACGAGCAGTACTTC.

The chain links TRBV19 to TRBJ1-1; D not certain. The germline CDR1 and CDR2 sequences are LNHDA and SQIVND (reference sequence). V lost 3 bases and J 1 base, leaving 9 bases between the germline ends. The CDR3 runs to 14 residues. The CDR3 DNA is TGTGCCAGTAGTATGCGTGGAGGGAACACTGAAGCTTTCTTT. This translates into CASSMRGGNTEAFF. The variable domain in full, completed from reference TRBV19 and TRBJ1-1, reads DGGITQSPKYLFRKEGQNVTLSCEQNLNHDAMYWYRQDPGQGLRLIYYSQIVNDFQKGDIAEGYSVSREKKESFPLTVTSAQKNPTAFYLCASSMRGGNTEAFFGQGTRLTVV.

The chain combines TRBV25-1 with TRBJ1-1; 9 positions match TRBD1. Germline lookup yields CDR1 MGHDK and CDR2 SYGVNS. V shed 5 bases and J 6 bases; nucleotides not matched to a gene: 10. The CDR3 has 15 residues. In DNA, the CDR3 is TGTGCCAGCAGTTCCGGGACAGGGTTATCTGCTGAAGCTTTCTTT. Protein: CASSSGTGLSAEAFF.

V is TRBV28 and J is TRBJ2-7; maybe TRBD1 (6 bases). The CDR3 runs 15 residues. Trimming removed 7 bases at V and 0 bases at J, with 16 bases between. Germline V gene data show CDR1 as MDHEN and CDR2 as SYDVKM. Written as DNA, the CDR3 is TGTGCCAGCAACCCGCAGGGGTCGAGCTCCTACGAGCAGTACTTC. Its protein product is CASNPQGSSSYEQYF.

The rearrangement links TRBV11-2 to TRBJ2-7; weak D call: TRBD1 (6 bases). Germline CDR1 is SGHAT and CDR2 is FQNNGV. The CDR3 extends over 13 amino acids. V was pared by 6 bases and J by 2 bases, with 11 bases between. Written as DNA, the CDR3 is TGTGCCAGCAGTCCACAGGGCCCCTACGAGCAGTACTTC. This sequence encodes CASSPQGPYEQYF.

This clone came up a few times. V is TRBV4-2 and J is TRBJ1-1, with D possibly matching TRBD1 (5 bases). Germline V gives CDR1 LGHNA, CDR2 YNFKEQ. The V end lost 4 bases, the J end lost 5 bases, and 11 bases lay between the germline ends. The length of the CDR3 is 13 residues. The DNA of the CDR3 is TGTGCCAGCAGCCTAGGGGTGGTGACTGAAGCTTTCTTT. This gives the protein CASSLGVVTEAFF.

The CDR3 DNA follows: TGTGCCAGCAGCGCGACTAGCCAAGTCACCGGGGAGCTGTTTTTT. Translation gives CASSATSQVTGELFF. The chain couples TRBV9 to TRBJ2-2; 7 positions agree with TRBD2. CDR3 length: 15 amino acids. J gave up 4 bases and V 3 bases, and 6 bases lay outside the gene matches. Per germline, CDR1 SGDLS and CDR2 YYNGEE. The full variable domain, its missing parts supplied by reference TRBV9 and TRBJ2-2, is DSGVTQTPKHLITATGQRVTLRCSPRSGDLSVYWYQQSLDQGLQFLIQYYNGEERAKGNILERFSAQQFPDLHSELNLSSLELGDSALYFCASSATSQVTGELFFGEGSRLTVL.

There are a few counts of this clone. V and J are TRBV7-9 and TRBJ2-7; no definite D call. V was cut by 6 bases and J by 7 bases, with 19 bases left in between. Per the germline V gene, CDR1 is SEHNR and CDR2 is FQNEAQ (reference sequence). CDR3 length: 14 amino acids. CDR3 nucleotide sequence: TGTGCCAGCAGTCCCGTTGTAGCATCGAGGGAGCAGTACTTC. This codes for CASSPVVASREQYF.

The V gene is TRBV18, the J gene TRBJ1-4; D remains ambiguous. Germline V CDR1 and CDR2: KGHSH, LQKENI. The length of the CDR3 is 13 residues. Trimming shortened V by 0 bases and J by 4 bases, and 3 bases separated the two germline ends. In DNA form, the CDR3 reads TGTGCCAGCTCACCACCCGGTAATGAAAAACTGTTTTTT. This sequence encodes CASSPPGNEKLFF.

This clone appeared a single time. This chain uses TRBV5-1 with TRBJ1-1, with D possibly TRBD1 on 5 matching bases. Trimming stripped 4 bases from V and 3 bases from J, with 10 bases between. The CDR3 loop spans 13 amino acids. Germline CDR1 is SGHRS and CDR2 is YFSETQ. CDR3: CASSPGGDTEAFF. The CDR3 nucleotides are TGCGCCAGCAGCCCGGGGGGGGACACTGAAGCTTTCTTT.

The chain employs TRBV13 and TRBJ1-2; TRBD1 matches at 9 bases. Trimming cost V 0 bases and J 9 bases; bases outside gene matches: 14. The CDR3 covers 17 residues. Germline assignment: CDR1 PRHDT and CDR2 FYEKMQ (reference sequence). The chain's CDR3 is CASSLGSSGGQGFSYTF. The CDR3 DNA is TGTGCCAGCAGCTTAGGCAGTTCGGGGGGACAGGGATTTAGCTACACCTTC.

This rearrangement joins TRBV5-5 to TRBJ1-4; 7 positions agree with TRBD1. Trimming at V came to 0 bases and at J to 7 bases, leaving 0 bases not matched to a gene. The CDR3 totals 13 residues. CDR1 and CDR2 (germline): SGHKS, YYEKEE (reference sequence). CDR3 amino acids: CASSLEGAEKLFF. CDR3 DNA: TGTGCCAGCAGCTTGGAGGGGGCTGAAAAACTGTTTTTT.

The CDR3 DNA reads as TGTGCCTGGAGTGTACGAGGGCCTGCCTACTATGGCTACACCTTC. Translated, it gives CAWSVRGPAYYGYTF. The chain couples TRBV30 to TRBJ1-2; D gene ambiguous. The CDR3 spans 15 residues. V lost 0 bases, J lost 3 bases, and 14 bases lay in between. CDR1 is GTSNPN, CDR2 SVGIG, per germline (reference sequence).

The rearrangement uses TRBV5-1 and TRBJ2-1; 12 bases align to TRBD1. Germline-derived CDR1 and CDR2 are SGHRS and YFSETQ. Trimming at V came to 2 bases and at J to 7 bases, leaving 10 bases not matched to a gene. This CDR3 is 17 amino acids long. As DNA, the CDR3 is TGCGCCAGCAGCTTTGACGACGGGACAGGGGGCTGGAATGAGCAGTTCTTC. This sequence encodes CASSFDDGTGGWNEQFF.

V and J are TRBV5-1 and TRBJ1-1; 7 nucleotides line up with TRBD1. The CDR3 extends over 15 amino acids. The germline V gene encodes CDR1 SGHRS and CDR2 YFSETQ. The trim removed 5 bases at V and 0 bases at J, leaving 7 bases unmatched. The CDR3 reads CASRVTGTVNTEAFF. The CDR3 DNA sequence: TGCGCCAGCAGGGTGACCGGGACAGTGAACACTGAAGCTTTCTTT.

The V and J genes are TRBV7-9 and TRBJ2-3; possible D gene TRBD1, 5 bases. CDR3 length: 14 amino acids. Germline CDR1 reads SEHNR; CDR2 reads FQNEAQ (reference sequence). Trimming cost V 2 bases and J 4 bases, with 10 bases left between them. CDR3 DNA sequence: TGTGCCAGCAGCTTAATCCAGGGCGCAGATACGCAGTATTTT. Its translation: CASSLIQGADTQYF.

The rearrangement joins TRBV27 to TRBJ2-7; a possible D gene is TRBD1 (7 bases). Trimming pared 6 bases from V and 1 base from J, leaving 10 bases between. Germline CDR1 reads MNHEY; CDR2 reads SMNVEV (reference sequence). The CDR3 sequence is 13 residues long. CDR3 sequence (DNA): TGTGCCAGCAGACCAGGGGGGTCCTACGAGCAGTACTTC. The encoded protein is CASRPGGSYEQYF.

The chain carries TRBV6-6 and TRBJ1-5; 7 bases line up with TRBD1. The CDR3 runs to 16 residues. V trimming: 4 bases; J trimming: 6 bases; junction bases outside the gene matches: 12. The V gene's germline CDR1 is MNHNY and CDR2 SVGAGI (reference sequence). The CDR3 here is CASSSDPGGGPQPQHF. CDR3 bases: TGTGCCAGCAGTTCCGACCCCGGAGGGGGCCCTCAGCCCCAGCATTTT.

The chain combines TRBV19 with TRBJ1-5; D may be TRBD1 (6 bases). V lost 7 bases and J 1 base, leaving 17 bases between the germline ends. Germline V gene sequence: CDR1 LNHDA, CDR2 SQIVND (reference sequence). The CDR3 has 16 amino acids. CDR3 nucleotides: TGTGCCAGTAATGAGTTCGCAGGGGCGAGCAATCAGCCCCAGCATTTT. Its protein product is CASNEFAGASNQPQHF.

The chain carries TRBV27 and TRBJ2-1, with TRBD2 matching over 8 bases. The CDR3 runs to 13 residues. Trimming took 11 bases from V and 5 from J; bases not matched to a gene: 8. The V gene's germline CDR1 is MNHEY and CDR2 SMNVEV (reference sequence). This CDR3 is CASHGGVNNEQFF. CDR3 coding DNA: TGTGCCTCCCACGGGGGGGTGAACAATGAGCAGTTCTTC.

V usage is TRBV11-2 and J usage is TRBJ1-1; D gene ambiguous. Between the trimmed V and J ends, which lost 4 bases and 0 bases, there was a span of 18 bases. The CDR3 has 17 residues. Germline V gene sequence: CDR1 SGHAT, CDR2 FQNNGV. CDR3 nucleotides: TGTGCCAGCAGCTCGGGTTCTATGGTCACCATGAACACTGAAGCTTTCTTT. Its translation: CASSSGSMVTMNTEAFF.

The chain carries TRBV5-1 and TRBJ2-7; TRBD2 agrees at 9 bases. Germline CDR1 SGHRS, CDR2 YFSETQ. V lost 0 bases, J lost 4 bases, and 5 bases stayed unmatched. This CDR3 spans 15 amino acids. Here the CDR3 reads CASSLERGVSYEQYF. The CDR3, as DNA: TGCGCCAGCAGCTTGGAGCGGGGGGTATCATACGAGCAGTACTTC.